This is a list of T cell receptor beta chains from one sample in a study of cytomegalovirus exposure and HLA in healthy donors. Method: immunoSEQ multiplex PCR; TCRdb's copy keeps in-frame clones and lacks some. Among some 130,000 clones, more than 75% were seen once, and the ten largest hold around 1.6%. Material for sequencing was PBMCs. These receptors all come from a female donor in good health and CMV-seronegative. The CDR3 runs from the conserved cysteine through the conserved F or W. The D gene is left open where the match is weak. For some rows the clone size is stated as once, few or many, or as a class when expanded; others skip it.

J | D | V | size | CDR3
TRBJ2-5 | - | TRBV5-5 | - | CASSLTPAATPETQYF
TRBJ2-2 | - | TRBV5-1 | - | CASSFRVPGELFF
TRBJ2-7 | - | TRBV7-2 | - | CASSLSQGSYEQYF
TRBJ2-2 | TRBD2 | TRBV5-1 | - | CASSIGLAVNTGELFF
TRBJ2-7 | - | TRBV7-9 | - | CASRGPGGYEQYF
TRBJ2-5 | - | TRBV15 | - | CATSYSRTYGQETQYF
TRBJ1-5 | - | TRBV6-5 | - | CASSGTGTNQPQHF
TRBJ1-6 | TRBD1 | TRBV7-2 | - | CASSQNRGPNSPLHF
TRBJ2-3 | TRBD2 | TRBV4-1 | few | CALQEGGPPTDTQYF
TRBJ1-3 | TRBD1 | TRBV7-9 | few | CASSLKGSTDRGSGNTIYF
TRBJ2-7 | - | TRBV5-4 | - | CASSLGLASSGEQYF
TRBJ1-2 | - | TRBV7-9 | few | CASSSTGHLPLWRTF
TRBJ2-3 | TRBD2 | TRBV7-9 | - | CSSSLGLAVFSSTDTQYF
TRBJ1-1 | - | TRBV5-5 | few | CASSSAGLNTEAFF
TRBJ2-7 | - | TRBV5-1 | - | CASSSPGYEQYF
TRBJ2-7 | - | TRBV28 | few | CASSLAGYEQYF
TRBJ1-2 | - | TRBV11-2 | - | CASSPGGAWDGYTF
TRBJ2-5 | - | TRBV4-1 | - | CASSSGIPNARTQYF
TRBJ1-1 | TRBD1 | TRBV7-2 | - | CASSSGTGLAFF
TRBJ2-1 | - | TRBV7-8 | - | CASSPGEGDYNEQFF
TRBJ1-1 | - | TRBV5-6 | - | CASRFRGPNTEAFF
TRBJ1-2 | - | TRBV5-4 | - | CASSLESGDGYTF
TRBJ1-2 | TRBD1 | TRBV7-3 | few | CASSLRDSGTGVHRYGYTF
TRBJ1-1 | TRBD1 | TRBV19 | - | CASSSTGVAGEAFF
TRBJ2-1 | TRBD1 | TRBV11-2 | - | CASSLAWTGNYNEQFF
TRBJ2-7 | TRBD1 | TRBV4-1 | - | CASSPGQGFAYEQYF
TRBJ1-2 | - | TRBV4-3 | - | CASSQGDKGYGYTF
TRBJ2-7 | TRBD1 | TRBV11-2 | - | CASSLPGTGGEQYF
TRBJ1-1 | TRBD1 | TRBV27 | - | CASSLLTGTGGMNTEAFF
TRBJ2-1 | - | TRBV5-1 | - | CASSGGSSYNEQFF
TRBJ2-2 | TRBD1 | TRBV19 | - | CASSTGQPNTGELFF
TRBJ2-3 | - | TRBV7-2 | - | CASGSREADTQYF
TRBJ2-2 | TRBD2 | TRBV4-1 | - | CASRETGGNGAGELFF
TRBJ2-3 | - | TRBV5-6 | - | CASSLELAGVGTQYF
TRBJ1-2 | - | TRBV5-1 | - | CASSLEGVNYGYTF
TRBJ2-7 | - | TRBV2 | - | CASSEAGGVVYEQYF
TRBJ2-6 | - | TRBV2 | - | CASSGLTSSGANVLTF
TRBJ1-4 | - | TRBV9 | - | CASSVGPDEKLFF
TRBJ2-2 | - | TRBV30 | - | CAWRRGSAGELFF
TRBJ1-1 | TRBD1 | TRBV5-8 | - | CASSQGTGRFTEAFF